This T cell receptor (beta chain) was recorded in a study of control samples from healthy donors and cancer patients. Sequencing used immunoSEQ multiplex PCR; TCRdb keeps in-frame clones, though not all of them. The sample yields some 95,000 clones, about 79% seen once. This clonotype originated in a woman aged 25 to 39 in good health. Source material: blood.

CDR3 region: CASRSSANYGYTF. CDR3 in DNA: TGTGCCAGCAGAAGTTCGGCTAACTATGGCTACACCTTC. The V and J genes are TRBV2 and TRBJ1-2, with D uncertain. Germline V CDR1 and CDR2: SNHLY, FYNNEI. Trimming removed 6 bases at V and 0 bases at J, with 8 bases between. The CDR3 loop spans 13 amino acids.